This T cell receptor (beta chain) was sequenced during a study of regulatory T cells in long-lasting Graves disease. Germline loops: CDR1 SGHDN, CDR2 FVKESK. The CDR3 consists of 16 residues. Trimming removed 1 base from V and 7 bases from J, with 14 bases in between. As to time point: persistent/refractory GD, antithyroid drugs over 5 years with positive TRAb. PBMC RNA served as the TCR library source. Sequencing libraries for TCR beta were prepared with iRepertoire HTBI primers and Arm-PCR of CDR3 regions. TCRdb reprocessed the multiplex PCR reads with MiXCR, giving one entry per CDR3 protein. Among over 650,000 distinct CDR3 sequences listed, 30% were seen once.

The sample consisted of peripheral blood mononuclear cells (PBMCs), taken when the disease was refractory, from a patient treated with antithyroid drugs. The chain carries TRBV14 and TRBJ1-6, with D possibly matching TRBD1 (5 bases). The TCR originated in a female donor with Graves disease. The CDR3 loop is CASSQGAHKGNSPLHF. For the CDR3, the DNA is TGTGCCAGCAGCCAAGGGGCACACAAGGGGAATTCACCCCTCCACTTT.